The rows below give T cell receptor beta chains drawn from one sample of a study of CD8 T cells in Susac syndrome. TCRdb analysed the immunoSEQ multiplex PCR reads with MiXCR anew, one entry per CDR3 protein. The sample gives 160,000 or so distinct CDR3 sequences, about 91% of which show up once; around 0.075% is in the top ten. What was sequenced was CD4+ T cells from PBMCs. Receptors originate from a human donor in good health. The CDR3 runs from the conserved cysteine through the conserved F or W. D genes are given only for firm matches. Expanded clones get a size class; other rows say once, few or many, or leave the size out.

v_gene	j_gene	abundance	d_gene	CDR3aa	CDR3nt
TRBV28	TRBJ1-4	.	TRBD1	CASGGDRVKGGREKLFF	TGTGCCAGCGGCGGTGACAGGGTGAAGGGTGGACGGGAAAAACTGTTTTTT
TRBV4-3	TRBJ2-4	.	.	CASSQENRRGLDIQYF	TGCGCCAGCAGCCAAGAGAACCGGAGAGGCCTGGACATTCAGTACTTC
TRBV7-8	TRBJ2-6	.	.	CASSQRRIPGANVLTF	TGTGCCAGCAGTCAGCGGAGAATACCTGGGGCCAACGTCCTGACTTTC
TRBV5-1	TRBJ2-2	.	.	CASSLFARGHANTGELFF	TGCGCCAGCAGCTTGTTCGCGCGGGGCCACGCGAACACCGGGGAGCTGTTTTTT
TRBV28	TRBJ2-3	.	TRBD2	CASTPPPGGGPDTQYF	TGTGCCAGCACCCCACCCCCGGGAGGCGGACCAGATACGCAGTATTTT
TRBV6-1	TRBJ1-1	.	.	CASTETLNTEAFF	TGTGCCAGCACCGAGACACTGAACACTGAAGCTTTCTTT
TRBV28	TRBJ1-2	.	TRBD1	CASSSLGQGAGYTF	TGTGCCAGCAGTTCCCTTGGACAGGGAGCTGGCTACACCTTC
TRBV7-2	TRBJ2-7	.	TRBD1	CASSPRGPTGNEQYF	TGTGCCAGCAGCCCAAGGGGGCCCACCGGTAACGAGCAGTACTTC
TRBV2	TRBJ2-5	once	.	CASHKDSQETQYF	TGTGCCAGCCACAAGGACAGCCAAGAGACCCAGTACTTC
TRBV7-9	TRBJ1-4	.	.	CASSPRQETNEKLFF	TGTGCCAGCAGCCCAAGACAAGAAACTAATGAAAAACTGTTTTTT
TRBV10-1	TRBJ2-3	.	TRBD2	CASSRGSGSTDTQYF	TGCGCCAGCAGTCGGGGTAGCGGGAGCACAGATACGCAGTATTTT
TRBV5-8	TRBJ1-5	.	.	CASSLEAGALIGNQPQHF	TGTGCCAGCAGCTTGGAGGCAGGGGCCCTAATCGGCAATCAGCCCCAGCATTTT
TRBV4-3	TRBJ2-5	.	.	CASSQDTYQETQYF	TGCGCCAGCAGCCAAGACACTTATCAGGAGACCCAGTACTTC
TRBV5-1	TRBJ1-1	few	TRBD1	CASNRTGLNTEAFF	TGCGCCAGCAACCGGACAGGGCTGAACACTGAAGCTTTCTTT
TRBV6-5	TRBJ1-2	.	TRBD1	CASRRQGGYGYTF	TGTGCCAGCAGGCGACAGGGGGGCTATGGCTACACCTTC
TRBV7-8	TRBJ1-2	.	.	CASSLGAFYGYTF	TGTGCCAGCAGCCTCGGGGCCTTCTATGGCTACACCTTC
TRBV5-1	TRBJ2-3	few	.	CASSFRQADTQYF	TGCGCCAGCAGCTTCAGGCAGGCGGATACGCAGTATTTT
TRBV6-1	TRBJ2-5	.	.	CASSPPWGRQETQYF	TGTGCCAGCAGTCCCCCTTGGGGCAGACAAGAGACCCAGTACTTC
TRBV19	TRBJ2-4	.	.	CASSPGLKNIQYF	TGTGCCAGTAGTCCGGGGTTAAAAAACATTCAGTACTTC
TRBV29-1	TRBJ1-1	.	.	CSVQIMNTEAFF	TGCAGCGTACAGATCATGAACACTGAAGCTTTCTTT
TRBV28	TRBJ1-3	once	.	CASSTPESSGNTIYF	TGTGCCAGCAGCACCCCAGAGAGCTCTGGAAACACCATATATTTT
TRBV12-3/TRBV12-4	TRBJ2-7	.	.	CASSPGGFISYEQYF	TGTGCCAGCAGCCCTGGGGGATTCATCTCCTACGAGCAGTACTTC